This entry describes one TCR beta chain. Its binding antigen is unknown. Base qualities are not provided; no much larger clone lies one nucleotide away. Using the deep immunoSEQ assay, multiplex PCR amplified TCR CDR3 regions from genomic DNA. Genomic DNA extracted from each cell subset was distributed evenly over all wells of several immunoSEQ 96-well plates, and each plate served as one replicate. For sorted subsets, each replicate PCR was loaded with about 0.2 ug genomic DNA, equivalent to approximately 27,000 T cell genomes. The purified libraries were quantified using a Qubit 3.0 fluorometer, sized with a Bioanalyzer 2100, and then quantified again using the KAPA Library Quantification kit. A separate single-read 150-cycle Illumina NextSeq 550 flow cell was used to sequence each immunoSEQ 96-well plate. Concerning the study's data processing: Because the immunoSEQ output held only junctional sequences and lacked quality scores, the filtering could not match the filtering applied to full-length reads. Sequences were annotated with PyIR, a Python wrapper for IgBLAST v1.9, using IMGT germline references to assign V/J genes and CDR3. Reads were removed for weak V/J assignments (E-value above 1e-6), missing CDR3, stop codons, out-of-frame junctions, or ambiguous translated residues. V3J clonotypes were defined as sequences sharing an identical inferred V gene, J gene, and CDR3 amino acid sequence. To compute the percentage overlap between repertoires, the number of shared unique clonotypes was divided by the size of the smaller repertoire. Three approaches were used to assess repertoire richness: RTK rarefaction, the Chao1 estimator, and Recon v2.1 estimates of unobserved clonotypes. OLGA was used to compute generation probabilities for all TCRbeta clonotypes that the gDNA method yielded from a handful of donors. Imported from immuneACCESS, the table was reduced by TCRdb to in-frame sequences with V and J called. These copies leave out some clones; in studies compared against another copy, an unresolved V gene accounts for under half, and the cause of the remainder is not known. V and J calls and clone size come straight from that table; D and trimming were deduced from the DNA. This sample comprises 800,000 to 950,000 clones, around 96% of them detected only once. Together, the top ten hold about 0.25% of the sample.

The germline V gene gives CDR1 as SQVTM and CDR2 as ANQGSEA. The germline ends are 25 bases apart after V is trimmed by 8 bases and J by 6 bases. The CDR3 covers 15 residues, taking in both the cysteine and the phenylalanine. Here the CDR3 DNA is all that survives: 45 bases in frame from base 1. The data were taken from a study of shared clonotypes between healthy human individuals (TCRdb year 2020). Some background on the complete study: The cohort included three men and a couple of women between 18 and 49 years of age. Per donor, three plates each were used for CD4 naive and CD4 memory, two for CD8 naive, and one for CD8 memory. To increase sequencing depth and limit assay-specific biases, different laboratories used diverse techniques to prepare libraries and sequence TCR repertoires. Blood TCR repertoires of five healthy adults were deeply sequenced to estimate repertoire size and the extent of clonotype sharing between individuals. Per donor, leukapheresis produced somewhere between about 0.85 and 8.9 billion PBMCs. General conclusions and limits of the study: Because the study included only a small number of donors, the genetic and exposure-history diversity represented was limited. Rarefaction of sorted-subset datasets indicated incomplete sequencing despite the large sequencing depth. Sampling was restricted to blood, and TCR repertoires in tissues likely differ from the TCR repertoires found in blood. Higher generation probabilities were observed for clonotypes shared by all four sorted-subset donors than for non-shared clonotypes. Pairwise subsampling indicated that sequencing depth was expected to affect the degree of clonotype sharing among donors. Naive subsets generally had larger estimated clonotype richness than memory subsets did. About 5% of naive CD4, approximately 3.7% of naive CD8, around 2.3% of memory CD4, and about 0.4% of memory CD8 clonotypes were shared across a few donors.

CD8 naive samples were CD45RO-negative cells positively selected for CCR7, giving a CD45RA+CCR7+ population that excluded TemRA cells. The donors were healthy, HIV-negative adults who had no recently reported acute infections or vaccinations. All donors were Caucasian adults living in Nashville, Tennessee, USA. Blood was obtained by leukapheresis, after which PBMCs were separated by Ficoll-Histopaque density gradient centrifugation and cryopreserved in liquid nitrogen vapor phase. Analytical flow cytometry was used to check the purity and quantity of each magnetically sorted T cell population. Genomic DNA was isolated from every sorted fraction and measured by UV absorbance on a Nanodrop 2000c.

In this chain, TRBV29-1 is recombined with TRBJ1-2; TRBD1 might be the D gene, on 5 matching bases. The sequence derives from a man between 25 and 39 years old in good health. The specimen was naive CD8+ T cells sorted from blood. The meaning of the sample's cell subset or site label: CD45RA+CCR7+. The CDR3 has the sequence CSPRGESGGEDGYTF. The sequenced DNA: TGCAGCCCGCGAGGGGAAAGTGGGGGAGAGGATGGCTACACCTTC. This CDR3, with the reference TRBV29-1 and TRBJ1-2 proteins standing in past its ends, gives the full variable domain SAVISQKPSRDICQRGTSLTIQCQVDSQVTMMFWYRQQPGQSLTLIATANQGSEATYESGFVIDKFPISRPNLTFSTLTVSNMSPEDSSIYLCSPRGESGGEDGYTFGSGTRLTVV.